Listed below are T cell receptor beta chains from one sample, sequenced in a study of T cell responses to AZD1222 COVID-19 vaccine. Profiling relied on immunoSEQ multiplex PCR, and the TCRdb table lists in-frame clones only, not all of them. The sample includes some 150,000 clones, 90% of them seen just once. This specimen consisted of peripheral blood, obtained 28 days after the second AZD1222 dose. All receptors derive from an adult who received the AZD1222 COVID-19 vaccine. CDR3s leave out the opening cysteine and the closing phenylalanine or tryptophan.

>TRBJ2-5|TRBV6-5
AGTRGPGTQY
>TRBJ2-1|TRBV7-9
ASSRLAGDPSYNEQF
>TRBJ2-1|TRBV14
ASSSRLHWNNEQF
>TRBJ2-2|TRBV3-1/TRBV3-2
ASSQMTGLALTGELF
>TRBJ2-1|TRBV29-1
SVEDPGGLNEQF
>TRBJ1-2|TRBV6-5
ASSSNNYGYT
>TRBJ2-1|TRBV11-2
ASSLKAGGQYKEQF
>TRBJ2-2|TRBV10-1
ASSESLATNTGELF
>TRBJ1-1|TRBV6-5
ASTVTGMNTEAF
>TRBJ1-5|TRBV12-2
ASRLALSRGTGEWAYSNQPQH
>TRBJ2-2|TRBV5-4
ASSSPGRTNTGELF
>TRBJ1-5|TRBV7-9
ASSLAGTAYQPQH
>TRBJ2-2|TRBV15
ATSSYPGTGNTGELF
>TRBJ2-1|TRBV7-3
ASSLTARLVDEQF
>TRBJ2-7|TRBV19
ASSIGRQGTTYEQY
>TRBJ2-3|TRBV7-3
ASSLTTGGTTDTQY
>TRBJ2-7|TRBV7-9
ASSSNLDTNRYEQY
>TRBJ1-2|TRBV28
ASSLPRQAYGYT
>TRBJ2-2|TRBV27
ASLRVGLAGGSPAGELF
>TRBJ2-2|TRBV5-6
ASSLIGRYTGELF
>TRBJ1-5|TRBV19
ARHLPYSNQPQH
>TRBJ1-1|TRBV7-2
ASSWGRQGALRGTEAF
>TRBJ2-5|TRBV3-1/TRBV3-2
ASSPWTSGSQETQY
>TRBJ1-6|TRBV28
ASRRQGVLNSPLH
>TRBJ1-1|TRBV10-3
AISEEGRTEAF
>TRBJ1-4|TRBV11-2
ASSFLGEKLF
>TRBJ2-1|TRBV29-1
SAVTREEQF
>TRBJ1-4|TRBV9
ASSFPRTGGSEKLF
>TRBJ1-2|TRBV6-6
ASSSWPTGNYGYT
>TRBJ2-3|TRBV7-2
ASSPNSQLTDTQY
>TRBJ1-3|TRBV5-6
ASSWTDRMGFIGNTIY
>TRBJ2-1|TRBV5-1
ASSLRARSGNEQF
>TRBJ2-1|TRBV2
ASRRWSGPGNEQF
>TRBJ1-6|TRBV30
AWMVGEWYSPLH
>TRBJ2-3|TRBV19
ASRRTSGRTDTQY
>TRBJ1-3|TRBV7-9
ASSPGQTFGNTIY
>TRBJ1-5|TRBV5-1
ASSLGGRGQPQH
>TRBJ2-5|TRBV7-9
ASSSSGGETQY
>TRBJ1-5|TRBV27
ASSPSGGQGLGQPQH
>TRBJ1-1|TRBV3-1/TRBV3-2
ASSRGQGASTFSEAF
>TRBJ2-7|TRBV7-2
ASSLSFSASYEQY
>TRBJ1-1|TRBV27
ASSLIPMNTEAF
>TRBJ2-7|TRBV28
ASSLSGDKGYEQY
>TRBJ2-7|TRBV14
ASSPDLGYEQY
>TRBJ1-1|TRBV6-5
ASSPLLNTEAF
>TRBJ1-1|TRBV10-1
ASSTGLNTEAF
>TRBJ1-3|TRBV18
ASSQDRGNTIY
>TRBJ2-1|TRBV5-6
ASSLVAALDEQF
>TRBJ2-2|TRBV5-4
ASSFGDRNTGELF
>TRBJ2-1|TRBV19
ASRSGTGGIEQF
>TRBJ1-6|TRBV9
ASSVGVVSGPYKNSPLH
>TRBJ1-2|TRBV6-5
ASRATGGYFVGYT
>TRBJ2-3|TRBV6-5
ASSTRDRSTDTQY
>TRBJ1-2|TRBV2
ASRQGAGGYT
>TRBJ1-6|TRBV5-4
ASSQTGLWAEDSPLH
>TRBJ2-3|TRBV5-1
ASSLGRVQDTQY
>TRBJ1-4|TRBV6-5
ASRRDRQNEKLF
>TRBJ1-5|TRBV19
ASMSLGGAGQPQH
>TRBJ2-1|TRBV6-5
ASIKLAGGYNEQF
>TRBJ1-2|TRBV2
ASTGAISPGYGYT